This TCR beta chain derives from a study of blood T cell repertoires in COVID-19. Study summary: COVID-19 samples, acute and convalescent, were from the United States, Italy and Spain. T cells, B-cell-depleted T cells, or PBMCs provided the cDNA or gDNA that served as material.

Original handling: Cell counts per sample came from amplifying reference gene primers. Here immunoSEQ multiplex PCR was the method, and the copy in TCRdb shows in-frame clones only, minus some. The DNA gave D and trimming, while V, J and clone size come from that table. The sample lists nearly 350,000 clones; 91% were seen once. The CDR3 loop spans 13 amino acids. Germline lookup yields CDR1 LNHDA and CDR2 SQIVND (reference sequence). V dropped 6 bases and J dropped 6 bases, with 12 bases sitting between them. The sequenced sample consisted of peripheral blood. This clonotype originated in a woman aged 18-29 years who had recovered from COVID-19. This sequence joins TRBV19 and TRBJ2-1; D is possibly TRBD2 (7 bases). CDR3 bases: TGTGCCAGTAGGGGAGGGGGGTCCAATGAGCAGTTCTTC. Translating it yields CASRGGGSNEQFF.